The 25 T cell receptor beta chains below were found in one sample sequenced in a study of blood T cell repertoires in COVID-19. Assay: immunoSEQ multiplex PCR; the TCRdb copy retains only in-frame clones and omits some. The sample consists of about 110,000 clones, 75% to 85% of them appearing once. The material sequenced was peripheral blood. These receptors were collected from a woman older than 75 with active or convalescent COVID-19.

This clone was observed once. The chain has TRBV7-3 and TRBJ2-1; 14 bases line up with TRBD2. This CDR3 region has 16 residues. Germline V CDR1 and CDR2: SGHTA, FQGTGA. J lost 7 bases, V lost 5 bases, and 7 bases had no gene match. The CDR3 region is CASSLGLAGGENEQFF. CDR3 coding DNA: TGTGCCAGCAGCCTTGGACTAGCGGGAGGAGAGAATGAGCAGTTCTTC.

The J gene is TRBJ2-1, the V gene TRBV7-8; 9 nucleotides align to TRBD1. From germline, CDR1 is SGHVS and CDR2 FQNEAQ. The ends lost 3 bases at V and 7 bases at J; junction bases unmatched: 7. This CDR3 has 15 residues. CDR3 coding DNA: TGTGCCAGCAGCTTTATCGGGACAGGGAAGAATGAGCAGTTCTTC. Translating gives CASSFIGTGKNEQFF.

The sample holds a few counts of this clone. The rearrangement uses TRBV9 and TRBJ2-3, with D perhaps matching TRBD1 (6 bases). The CDR3 consists of 15 residues. Trimming took 1 base from V and 0 from J, leaving 9 bases between them. Per the germline V gene, CDR1 is SGDLS and CDR2 is YYNGEE. The CDR3, as DNA: TGTGCCAGCAGCGTATCAGGGGAAAGCACAGATACGCAGTATTTT. Translated, it gives CASSVSGESTDTQYF.

The chain carries TRBV9 and TRBJ2-2; weak D call: TRBD1 (6 bases). V was pared by 2 bases and J by 2 bases, with 10 bases between. The CDR3 has 15 residues. Germline V gene lookup returns CDR1 SGDLS and CDR2 YYNGEE. CDR3 coding DNA: TGTGCCAGCAGCGTCCGGGACAAAAACACCGGGGAGCTGTTTTTT. The encoded protein is CASSVRDKNTGELFF.

The gene calls are TRBV6-1 and TRBJ1-2, with a weak D call TRBD1 (6 bases). Germline CDR1 MNHNS, CDR2 SASEGT. The germline V and J ends were trimmed by 4 bases and 0 bases, with 15 bases remaining between them. There are 16 residues in the CDR3. In DNA, the CDR3 is TGTGCCAGCAGTGGAACCGGACAGCTAACTAACTATGGCTACACCTTC. Its protein product is CASSGTGQLTNYGYTF.

This clone showed up many times. The V call is TRBV10-3, the J call TRBJ2-1; 14 bases match TRBD2. V lost 8 bases to trimming and J lost 6 bases; unmatched junction nucleotides: 6. CDR1 and CDR2 from the germline V gene are ENHRY and SYGVKD. There are 15 residues in the CDR3. CDR3 DNA sequence: TGTGCCATCGGGGGACTAGCGGGGGTGGCCAATGAGCAGTTCTTC. Its protein product is CAIGGLAGVANEQFF.

The rearrangement uses TRBV7-8 and TRBJ2-2; 8 bases are shared with TRBD2. The CDR3 runs 15 residues. V shed 1 base, J shed 4 bases, and the junction held 2 bases outside the gene matches. Germline values: CDR1 SGHVS, CDR2 FQNEAQ. DNA of the CDR3: TGTGCCAGCAGCTTAGGCGGGAGGTTCACCGGGGAGCTGTTTTTT. This gives the protein CASSLGGRFTGELFF. Based on the CDR3 plus reference TRBV7-8 and TRBJ2-2, the full variable domain is GAGVSQSPRYKVAKRGQDVALRCDPISGHVSLFWYQQALGQGPEFLTYFQNEAQLDKSGLPSDRFFAERPEGSVSTLKIQRTQQEDSAVYLCASSLGGRFTGELFFGEGSRLTVL.

This chain uses TRBV28 with TRBJ2-1; 9 bases match TRBD2. This CDR3 spans 16 amino acids. The V gene's germline CDR1 is MDHEN and CDR2 SYDVKM. The V and J ends lost 2 bases and 2 bases, in that order; junction bases with no gene match: 4. CDR3 loop: CASSLAGGYPYNEQFF. CDR3 nucleotide sequence: TGTGCCAGCAGTTTAGCGGGAGGGTACCCCTACAATGAGCAGTTCTTC.

V gene TRBV3-1 (or the pseudogene TRBV3-2) combines with J gene TRBJ2-1; 11 nucleotides agree with TRBD2. The CDR3 has 18 residues. Germline-derived CDR1 and CDR2 are LGHDT and YNNKEL (reference sequence). V was clipped by 3 bases and J by 1 base; unmatched bases: 8. The CDR3 region has the DNA TGTGCCAGCAGCCACGCAACTCGGACTAGCGGGTCCTACAATGAGCAGTTCTTC. Translation gives CASSHATRTSGSYNEQFF.

This chain joins TRBV6-6 and TRBJ1-3, with TRBD1 as a possible D gene (5 bases). Germline V gene data show CDR1 as MNHNY and CDR2 as SVGAGI (reference sequence). The CDR3 is made up of 14 amino acids. Trimming pared 6 bases from V and 7 bases from J, leaving 16 bases between. The CDR3 spells CASRQDLVGNTIYF. In DNA, the CDR3 is TGTGCCAGCAGACAGGATTTGGTGGGCAACACCATATATTTT.

The rearrangement links TRBV5-6 to TRBJ1-5; D perhaps matches TRBD1 (6 bases). The CDR3 runs 14 residues. Germline values: CDR1 SGHDT, CDR2 YYEEEE. Trimming left V 4 bases short and J 4 bases short, with 12 bases between. The CDR3 sequence is CASSQGTQNQPQHF. The CDR3 DNA reads as TGTGCCAGCAGCCAAGGGACACAGAATCAGCCCCAGCATTTT.

The chain links TRBV4-1 to TRBJ1-1; D remains unclear. The CDR3 spans 13 residues. Trimming cost V 4 bases and J 3 bases, with 9 bases left between them. Germline-derived CDR1 and CDR2 are MGHRA and YSYEKL. CDR3 amino acids: CASSLQRDTEAFF. The CDR3 DNA sequence: TGCGCCAGCAGCCTTCAGAGGGACACTGAAGCTTTCTTT.

The chain has TRBV28 and TRBJ1-4; no clear D gene. Trimming removed 7 bases from V and 8 bases from J, with 8 bases in between. The CDR3 runs 11 residues. Germline CDR1 and CDR2: MDHEN and SYDVKM. CDR3 in DNA: TGTGCCAGCACCAGTCAGGAAAAACTGTTTTTT. Its translation: CASTSQEKLFF.

The V and J genes are TRBV9 and TRBJ2-3; D gene unclear. This CDR3 has 16 amino acids. Per the germline V gene, CDR1 is SGDLS and CDR2 is YYNGEE. The ends were cut back, 0 bases at V and 2 bases at J, with 13 bases in the middle. CDR3 in DNA: TGTGCCAGCAGCGTAGGGGTGGCGGATTCCACAGATACGCAGTATTTT. This encodes CASSVGVADSTDTQYF.

The rearrangement links TRBV28 to TRBJ1-1; D is possibly TRBD1 (6 bases). This CDR3 region has 14 residues. Germline V gene data show CDR1 as MDHEN and CDR2 as SYDVKM. The V gene lost 7 bases and the J gene lost 0 bases, with 12 bases spanning the gap. CDR3 protein: CASTGTPMNTEAFF. CDR3 nucleotide sequence: TGTGCCAGCACCGGGACACCGATGAACACTGAAGCTTTCTTT.

The V and J genes are TRBV6-4 and TRBJ1-1; 9 nucleotides align to TRBD1. With V trimmed by 7 bases and J by 1 base, 7 bases remained unmatched. The CDR3 covers 15 residues. CDR1 is MRHNA and CDR2 is SNTAGT in the germline V gene. The CDR3: CASKEQGAANTEAFF. The CDR3 region has the DNA TGTGCCAGCAAAGAACAGGGGGCAGCGAACACTGAAGCTTTCTTT.

The CDR3 DNA is TGCGCCAGCAGCTCCCCCGGGACAGACTTGATGAACACTGAAGCTTTCTTT. Its translation is CASSSPGTDLMNTEAFF. The rearrangement links TRBV5-1 to TRBJ1-1; 7 bases line up with TRBD1. Germline lookup yields CDR1 SGHRS and CDR2 YFSETQ. Trimming at V came to 3 bases and at J to 0 bases, leaving 11 bases not matched to a gene. This CDR3 contains 17 residues.

The chain recombines TRBV3-1 (or the pseudogene TRBV3-2) with TRBJ2-3; a possible D gene is TRBD2 (6 bases). V was pared by 4 bases and J by 11 bases, with 10 bases between. The CDR3 is 11 amino acids. CDR1 is LGHDT, CDR2 YNNKEL, per germline (reference sequence). The CDR3 DNA sequence: TGTGCCAGCAGCCCCGGGACTTGGCAGTATTTT. It specifies CASSPGTWQYF.

This clone showed up just once. The chain joins TRBV7-3 to TRBJ2-7; D is perhaps TRBD1 (6 bases). Germline V gene sequence: CDR1 SGHTA, CDR2 FQGTGA. CDR3 size: 13 residues. The V end lost 5 bases, the J end lost 5 bases, and 13 bases lay between the germline ends. CDR3 in amino acids: CASSPTGIHEQYF. In DNA form, the CDR3 reads TGTGCCAGCAGCCCAACAGGGATCCACGAGCAGTACTTC.

The V gene is TRBV28, the J gene TRBJ1-2, with 7 nucleotides matching TRBD1. The V gene's germline CDR1 is MDHEN and CDR2 SYDVKM. The V segment lost 2 bases and the J segment 4 bases; nucleotides outside the gene matches: 7. The CDR3 is 15 amino acids. The DNA of the CDR3 is TGTGCCAGCAGTTTAAGAGGGGGACAGTCCTATGGCTACACCTTC. Amino acids: CASSLRGGQSYGYTF.

This clone was recorded many times. The V gene is TRBV5-4, the J gene TRBJ2-1, with TRBD2 matching over 12 bases. This CDR3 has 16 residues. The V segment lost 4 bases and the J segment 4 bases; nucleotides outside the gene matches: 6. Germline V lookup: CDR1 SGHNT, CDR2 YYREEE (reference sequence). The CDR3 loop reads CASSQLAGGPYNEQFF. The CDR3 DNA follows: TGTGCCAGCAGCCAACTAGCGGGAGGTCCTTACAATGAGCAGTTCTTC.

The V call is TRBV14, the J call TRBJ2-1; 14 bases are shared with TRBD2. Germline V CDR1 and CDR2: SGHDN, FVKESK. The CDR3 is 16 residues long. Trimming at V came to 4 bases and at J to 8 bases, leaving 7 bases not matched to a gene. The CDR3 loop is CASSPIGTSGSYEQFF. The DNA of the CDR3 is TGTGCCAGCAGCCCTATCGGGACTAGCGGGAGCTATGAGCAGTTCTTC.

This clone was seen just once. V is TRBV20-1 and J is TRBJ1-2; D not certain. The germline V gene has CDR1 DFQATT and CDR2 SNEGSKA (reference sequence). The CDR3 is made up of 11 amino acids. V dropped 0 bases and J dropped 13 bases, with 12 bases sitting between them. In DNA, the CDR3 is TGCAGTGCTAGAGATAAGGGAGCGGTCACCTTC. Protein product: CSARDKGAVTF.

The V gene is TRBV5-1, the J gene TRBJ2-2, with D hard to call. In germline, CDR1 is SGHRS, CDR2 YFSETQ. CDR3 length: 14 amino acids. V lost 0 bases to trimming and J lost 0 bases, with 3 bases between them. CDR3 coding DNA: TGCGCCAGCAGCTTGGCCACGAACACCGGGGAGCTGTTTTTT. It is translated as CASSLATNTGELFF.

The CDR3 is CASSPGNSYEQYF. The CDR3 nucleotides are TGCGCCAGCAGCCCCGGGAACTCCTACGAGCAGTACTTC. The gene calls are TRBV5-1 and TRBJ2-7; maybe TRBD2 (5 bases). Between the trimmed V and J ends, which lost 4 bases and 0 bases, there was a span of 8 bases. The CDR3 has 13 amino acids. CDR1 and CDR2 from the germline V gene are SGHRS and YFSETQ.